Listed below are T cell receptor beta chains from one sample, sequenced in a study of T-cell reconstitution after alpha-beta-depleted transplantation in children. TCRdb reprocessed the PCR reads with MiXCR, giving one entry per CDR3 protein. The data hold roughly 100,000 distinct CDR3 sequences, with roughly 8.3% observed a single time. The sequencing here drew on PBMCs from the stem cell graft donor, taken from the stem cell graft. Receptors originate from a human donor who donated a stem cell graft to a child with congenital amegakaryocytic thrombocytopenia. Both conserved end residues are part of each CDR3. A D gene is named only where the DNA matches it firmly. Rows give clone size only sometimes, using once, few, many, or a class for an expanded clone.

16,TRBV28,-,TRBJ2-5,-,TGTGCCAGCAGTTTATCTCAGGGGGGGTACCAAGAGACCCAGTACTTC,CASSLSQGGYQETQYF
16,TRBV4-1,TRBD1,TRBJ1-2,many,TGCGCCAGCAGCCGTAGAGCCGGACAGGGAGTATATGGCTACACCTTC,CASSRRAGQGVYGYTF
11,TRBV15,-,TRBJ2-7,many,TGTGCCACCAGCAGAGAATACGAGCAGTACTTC,CATSREYEQYF
15,TRBV4-1,-,TRBJ2-2,many,TGCGCCAGCAGCCAAGGGGGCCGGGGAACCGGGGAGCTGTTTTTT,CASSQGGRGTGELFF
11,TRBV6-1,-,TRBJ2-7,many,TGTGCCAGCAGTGGCAGGGGTGAGCAGTACTTC,CASSGRGEQYF
16,TRBV20-1,TRBD2,TRBJ2-1,many,TGCAGTGCTAGAGACGCTAGCGGGAGGTCCTACAATGAGCAGTTCTTC,CSARDASGRSYNEQFF
14,TRBV25-1,-,TRBJ1-5,many,TGTGCCAGCAGTGAATGGGTCTTGCGGCAACCCCAGCATTTT,CASSEWVLRQPQHF
13,TRBV29-1,-,TRBJ1-5,once,TGCAGCGTCGCAGACAGATATAATCAGCCCCAGCATTTT,CSVADRYNQPQHF
18,TRBV4-1,-,TRBJ2-7,many,TGCGCCAGCAGCCCCACCTTCCTCAGACAGGAACCCTCCTACGAGCAGTACTTC,CASSPTFLRQEPSYEQYF
13,TRBV27,-,TRBJ1-1,many,TGTGCCAGCAGTTTCTGGTTGAACACTGAAGCTTTCTTT,CASSFWLNTEAFF
16,TRBV3-1,TRBD1,TRBJ2-1,many,TGTGCCAGCAGCCGCCGACCGGGACAGCCCTACAATGAGCAGTTCTTC,CASSRRPGQPYNEQFF
13,TRBV7-9,-,TRBJ2-5,-,TGTGCCAGCAGATATAGCGGTGAAGAGACCCAGTACTTC,CASRYSGEETQYF
17,TRBV28,TRBD2,TRBJ2-5,many,TGTGCCAGCAGTGACTCCGGGACTAGCGGGAGGGAAGAGACCCAGTACTTC,CASSDSGTSGREETQYF
16,TRBV7-8,TRBD2,TRBJ2-7,many,TGTGCCAGCAGCTTAGATTATAGCGGGAGACCGTACGAGCAGTACTTC,CASSLDYSGRPYEQYF
13,TRBV27,-,TRBJ1-5,many,TGTGCCAGCAGTACAGATGAACATCAGCCCCAGCATTTT,CASSTDEHQPQHF
13,TRBV12-3/TRBV12-4,-,TRBJ2-5,many,TGTGCCAGCAGTGCCTGGGCGGGAGAGACCCAGTACTTC,CASSAWAGETQYF
13,TRBV5-8,-,TRBJ2-5,many,TGTGCCAGCAGCTTGGACTCCCCGAGGACCCAGTACTTC,CASSLDSPRTQYF
12,TRBV12-3/TRBV12-4,-,TRBJ1-1,many,TGTGCCAGCAGTCTCAGACATCTTGAAGCTTTCTTT,CASSLRHLEAFF
13,TRBV29-1,-,TRBJ2-3,many,TGCAGCGTGGGGGGACGGAGCACAGATACGCAGTATTTT,CSVGGRSTDTQYF
13,TRBV20-1,TRBD2,TRBJ2-7,many,TGCAGTGCGCCGGGACTAGGATCTTTCGAGCAGTACTTC,CSAPGLGSFEQYF
14,TRBV7-9,TRBD1,TRBJ1-2,few,TGTGCCAGCAGCTTGGACAGGGTGAACTATGGCTACACCTTC,CASSLDRVNYGYTF
15,TRBV7-2,-,TRBJ1-2,many,TGTGCCACCGCTAAAAGGATACTTACTAACTATGGCTACACCTTC,CATAKRILTNYGYTF
15,TRBV5-1,TRBD1,TRBJ1-6,-,TGCGCCAGCAGCTTGGCGTCCAGGGGGTTTTCTTCTCTCCACTTT,CASSLASRGFSSLHF
13,TRBV25-1,-,TRBJ2-7,many,TGTGCCAGCAGTGACGGATTCCGGGGGGAGCAGTACTTC,CASSDGFRGEQYF
12,TRBV20-1,-,TRBJ1-1,many,TGCAGTGCCAGACAGATCGGGACTGAAGCTTTCTTT,CSARQIGTEAFF
15,TRBV12-3/TRBV12-4,TRBD1,TRBJ2-3,many,TGTGCCAGCAGCCCACACGACAGGGCCGCAGATACGCAGTATTTT,CASSPHDRAADTQYF
15,TRBV20-1,-,TRBJ2-3,many,TGCAGTGCTAGCCGCCAGCGTGCTAGCACAGATACGCAGTATTTT,CSASRQRASTDTQYF
13,TRBV5-1,-,TRBJ1-1,many,TGCGCCAGCAGCCGGGAACGTGTTACTGAAGCTTTCTTT,CASSRERVTEAFF
15,TRBV4-1,-,TRBJ1-2,many,TGCGCCAGCAGCCAAGATCCGGGAGTGAACTATGGCTACACCTTC,CASSQDPGVNYGYTF
16,TRBV27,-,TRBJ2-7,-,TGTGCCAGCAGTCCCAATGGGGGGAACCCTCCTCGTGAGCAGTACTTC,CASSPNGGNPPREQYF
16,TRBV10-2,TRBD2,TRBJ2-3,many,TGCGCCAGCAGTGACCCCGAGCGGGGGAGCACAGATACGCAGTATTTT,CASSDPERGSTDTQYF
15,TRBV5-1,-,TRBJ2-2,many,TGCGCCAGCAGCCCTCAGGAATCGGAGACCGGGGAGCTGTTTTTT,CASSPQESETGELFF
14,TRBV5-6,-,TRBJ2-1,many,TGTGCCAGCAGCTTGGCCCCAAACTACAATGAGCAGTTCTTC,CASSLAPNYNEQFF
16,TRBV20-1,-,TRBJ2-2,many,TGCAGTGCTTCACGACCCCGCGGGACGAACACCGGGGAGCTGTTTTTT,CSASRPRGTNTGELFF
17,TRBV29-1,TRBD1,TRBJ2-1,many,TGCAGCGTTGCGGGACACGAAGGGGGCCGCTCCTACAATGAGCAGTTCTTC,CSVAGHEGGRSYNEQFF
16,TRBV7-2,TRBD2,TRBJ2-2,many,TGTGCCAGCAGCTCCCGGACTAGCGGAGACACCGGGGAGCTGTTTTTT,CASSSRTSGDTGELFF
19,TRBV12-3/TRBV12-4,-,TRBJ2-3,-,TGTGCCAGCAGTTTAGCGCTAGGAGGAAGATGGGTCGGCACAGATACGCAGTATTTT,CASSLALGGRWVGTDTQYF
14,TRBV20-1,-,TRBJ1-2,many,TGCAGTGCTAGACCTACAGGGCGGGGAACGGGCTACACCTTC,CSARPTGRGTGYTF
19,TRBV28,TRBD1,TRBJ2-1,-,TGTGCCAGCAGTTCCCGGGGCCCGGGACAGGGAAAAGTTAGAAATGAGCAGTTCTTC,CASSSRGPGQGKVRNEQFF
14,TRBV11-2,TRBD1,TRBJ2-7,-,TGTGCCAGCAGCGCGCGGACAGGACCCTACGAGCAGTACTTC,CASSARTGPYEQYF
14,TRBV25-1,-,TRBJ2-1,many,TGTGCCAGCAGTGGGTTGGGTACCTGGAATGAGCAGTTCTTC,CASSGLGTWNEQFF
19,TRBV27,TRBD2,TRBJ2-3,many,TGTGCCAGCAGTTCTGGGACTAGCGGGGGGCGTCGGCCCACAGATACGCAGTATTTT,CASSSGTSGGRRPTDTQYF
13,TRBV9,TRBD1,TRBJ2-4,few,TGTGCCAGCAGCCCCGGACAGGGAAACATTCAGTACTTC,CASSPGQGNIQYF
19,TRBV28,-,TRBJ2-6,many,TGTGCCAGCTCAGTCCGTAGTTACAGACGCGGTAGTGGGGCCAACGTCCTGACTTTC,CASSVRSYRRGSGANVLTF
15,TRBV12-3/TRBV12-4,-,TRBJ2-2,-,TGTGCCAGCAGTGCAGGGATGGGGCACACCGGGGAGCTGTTTTTT,CASSAGMGHTGELFF
14,TRBV6-1,-,TRBJ2-7,few,TGTGCCAGCAGCGCAGGTACCGGACGGCTTGGGCAGTACTTC,CASSAGTGRLGQYF
17,TRBV5-1,TRBD2,TRBJ2-7,many,TGCGCCAGCAGCTTGGTAACTAGCGGGGCCAAGGATGGCGAGCAGTACTTC,CASSLVTSGAKDGEQYF
13,TRBV28,-,TRBJ1-3,many,TGTGCCAGCGTCTCCTACTCTGGAAACACCATATATTTT,CASVSYSGNTIYF
15,TRBV10-2,-,TRBJ1-5,many,TGCGCCAGCAGTGAAACGGGAGATAGCAATCAGCCCCAGCATTTT,CASSETGDSNQPQHF
15,TRBV5-1,TRBD1,TRBJ2-3,many,TGCGCCAGCAGCGCCTGGACAGGCTTAACAGATACGCAGTATTTT,CASSAWTGLTDTQYF
12,TRBV29-1,-,TRBJ2-3,many,TGCAGCTCCTCGATCGGCACAGATACGCAGTATTTT,CSSSIGTDTQYF
11,TRBV7-2,-,TRBJ2-3,many,TGTGCCAGCAGCTCCCTGGATACGCAGTATTTT,CASSSLDTQYF
16,TRBV3-1,-,TRBJ1-4,many,TGTGCCAGCAGCCAGGGACCGGGACGGTCAAATGAAAAACTGTTTTTT,CASSQGPGRSNEKLFF
14,TRBV27,-,TRBJ2-5,many,TGTGCCAGCGGAGCGTGGACTCCTCGAGAGACCCAGTACTTC,CASGAWTPRETQYF
15,TRBV15,-,TRBJ2-1,many,TGTGCCACCAGCAGAGAGCCTCAGGCCTACAATGAGCAGTTCTTC,CATSREPQAYNEQFF
16,TRBV24-1,TRBD1,TRBJ1-2,many,TGTGCCACCAGTGATCCAATTGCAGAGACAGGGGAGGGCTACACCTTC,CATSDPIAETGEGYTF
16,TRBV5-1,TRBD1,TRBJ2-1,many,TGCGCCAGCAGCTTGTTGCCCGGGACAGGGGACAATGAGCAGTTCTTC,CASSLLPGTGDNEQFF
14,TRBV25-1,-,TRBJ2-2,many,TGTGCCAGCAGTGACCATGTGGGCACCGGGGAGCTGTTTTTT,CASSDHVGTGELFF
19,TRBV4-2,TRBD1,TRBJ1-4,many,TGTGCCAGCAGCCGCCCCCGGGGGACAGGGGGATATATAGGGGAAAAACTGTTTTTT,CASSRPRGTGGYIGEKLFF
18,TRBV25-1,-,TRBJ2-7,-,TGTGCCAGCAGTGAAAGGGAACAGGGCCTCAAGGGGTCCTACGAGCAGTACTTC,CASSEREQGLKGSYEQYF